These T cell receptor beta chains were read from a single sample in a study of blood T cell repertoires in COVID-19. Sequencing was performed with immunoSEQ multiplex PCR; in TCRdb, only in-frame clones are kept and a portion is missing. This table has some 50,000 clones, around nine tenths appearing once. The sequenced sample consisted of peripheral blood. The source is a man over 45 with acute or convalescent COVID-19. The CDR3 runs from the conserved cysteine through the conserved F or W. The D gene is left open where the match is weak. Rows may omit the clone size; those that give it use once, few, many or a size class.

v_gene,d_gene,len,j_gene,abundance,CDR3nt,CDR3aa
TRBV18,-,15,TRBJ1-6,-,TGTGCCAGCTCACCACTGGCAGATTGGAATTCACCCCTCCACTTT,CASSPLADWNSPLHF
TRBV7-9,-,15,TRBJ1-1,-,TGTGCCAGCAACCCCGTCGGCGGGGTCATGGCTGAAGCTTTCTTT,CASNPVGGVMAEAFF
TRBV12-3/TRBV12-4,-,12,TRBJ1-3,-,TGTGCCAGCAGTTTCGGGGGAGACACCATATATTTT,CASSFGGDTIYF
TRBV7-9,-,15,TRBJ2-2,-,TGTGCCAGCAGCTCCGGGACTTTGAACACCGGGGAGCTGTTTTTT,CASSSGTLNTGELFF
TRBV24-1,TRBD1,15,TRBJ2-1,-,TGTGCCACCAGTGACTTGGGACAGCTCTCCGATGAGCAGTTCTTC,CATSDLGQLSDEQFF
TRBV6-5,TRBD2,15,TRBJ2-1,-,TGTGCCAGCAGTTCCTCCGGGACTAGCGTCAATGAGCAGTTCTTC,CASSSSGTSVNEQFF
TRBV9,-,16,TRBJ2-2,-,TGTGCCAGCAGCGTAGCTTGGGGGCCGGACACCGGGGAGCTGTTTTTT,CASSVAWGPDTGELFF
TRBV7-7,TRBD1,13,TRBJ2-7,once,TGTGCTAGCAGCATTGAGACAGGGAACGAGCAGTACTTC,CASSIETGNEQYF
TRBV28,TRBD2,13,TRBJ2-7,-,TGTGCCAGCTGGACTAGCGGGGTGCACGAGCAGTACTTC,CASWTSGVHEQYF
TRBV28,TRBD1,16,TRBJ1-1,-,TGTGCCAGCAGTTCCGGACAGGGGGTGCCAACGACTGAAGCTTTCTTT,CASSSGQGVPTTEAFF
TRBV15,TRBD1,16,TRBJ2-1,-,TGTGCCACCAGCAGAGATTGGCCGACAGGGCCCAGTGAGCAGTTCTTC,CATSRDWPTGPSEQFF
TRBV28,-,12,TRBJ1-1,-,TGTGCCAGCAAACCGGTGAACACTGAAGCTTTCTTT,CASKPVNTEAFF
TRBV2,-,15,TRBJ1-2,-,TGTGCCAGCAGTGAATCCGTGGTCAGAGGCTATGGCTACACCTTC,CASSESVVRGYGYTF
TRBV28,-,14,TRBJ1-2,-,TGTGCCAGCGCGACAGGCCACCTTAACTATGGCTACACCTTC,CASATGHLNYGYTF
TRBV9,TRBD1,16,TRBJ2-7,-,TGTGCCAGCAGCGCCTCCGGGACAGGGGTCCCCTACGAGCAGTACTTC,CASSASGTGVPYEQYF
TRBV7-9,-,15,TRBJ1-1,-,TGTGCCAGCAGCCCTTACGCGGGCCTTAACACTGAAGCTTTCTTT,CASSPYAGLNTEAFF
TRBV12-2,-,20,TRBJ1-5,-,TGTGCAAGTCGCTTAGGCGGAGACAGGGACGACAACTATAGCAATCAGCCCCAGCATTTT,CASRLGGDRDDNYSNQPQHF
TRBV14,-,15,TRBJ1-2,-,TGTGCCAGCAGCCCCAAAAGCAGCCGGGGCTATGGCTACACCTTC,CASSPKSSRGYGYTF
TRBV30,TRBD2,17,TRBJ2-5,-,TGTGCCTGGAGTGTACTTAGGACTAGCGGGAGGGTAGAGACCCAGTACTTC,CAWSVLRTSGRVETQYF
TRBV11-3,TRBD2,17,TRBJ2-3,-,TGTGCCAGCAGCTTAATCCCACTAGCGGGTTACACAGATACGCAGTATTTT,CASSLIPLAGYTDTQYF
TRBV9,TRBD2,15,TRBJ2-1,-,TGTGCCAGCAGCGTAGGAGCGGGGGGTTACAATGAGCAGTTCTTC,CASSVGAGGYNEQFF
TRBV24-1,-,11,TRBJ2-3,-,TGTGCCACCAGCCGGGGGGATACGCAGTATTTT,CATSRGDTQYF
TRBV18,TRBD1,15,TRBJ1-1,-,TGTGCCAGCTCAAAGACAGGGAATTTGAACACTGAAGCTTTCTTT,CASSKTGNLNTEAFF
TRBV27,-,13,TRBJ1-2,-,TGTGCCAGCAGTTTTGGGCAGTCATATGGCTACACCTTC,CASSFGQSYGYTF
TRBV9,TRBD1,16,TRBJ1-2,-,TGTGCCAGCAGCGTAGGGAGGATAGGGGGCGTCTATGGCTACACCTTC,CASSVGRIGGVYGYTF
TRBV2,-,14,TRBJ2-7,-,TGTGCCAGCAGTAACTCGGGGGTTCAGTACGAGCAGTACTTC,CASSNSGVQYEQYF
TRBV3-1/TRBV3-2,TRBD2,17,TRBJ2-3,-,TGTGCCAGCAGCCATCATTCCGGACTAGCGGGACGGTATACGCAGTATTTT,CASSHHSGLAGRYTQYF
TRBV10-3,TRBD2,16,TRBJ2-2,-,TGTGCCATCAGTGGGGGACTAGCGGAGAATCCCGGGGAGCTGTTTTTT,CAISGGLAENPGELFF
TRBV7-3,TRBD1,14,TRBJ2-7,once,TGTGCCAGCAGCTTTACAGGGGGGATTTACGAGCAGTACTTC,CASSFTGGIYEQYF
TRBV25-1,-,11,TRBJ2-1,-,TGTGCCAGCAGTCGGGGGTATGAGCAGTTCTTC,CASSRGYEQFF
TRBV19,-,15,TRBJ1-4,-,TGTGCCAGTAGTATCCCGACAGCAACTAATGAAAAACTGTTTTTT,CASSIPTATNEKLFF